Below, 20 T cell receptor beta chains from the same sample are listed, as sequenced in a study of tumor-infiltrating lymphocytes in primary liver carcinoma. The authors took blood RNA from unsorted whole blood and also extracted germline DNA. Using a constant-region primer together with ProtoScript II reverse transcriptase, TCR beta cDNA was made from roughly 540 ng of total RNA. Nested multiplex PCR, run for three rounds with slightly modified ARM-PCR, yielded TCR beta libraries. TRBV1-TRBV30 forward primers paired with a C-beta reverse primer were used in the first two PCR rounds, which ran approximately 10 cycles each. TCRdb used MiXCR to reprocess the multiplex PCR reads, holding one entry per CDR3 protein. The top ten hold 7% to 8.5% of the sample, which has about 200,000 distinct CDR3 sequences, almost 65% seen once. Sequenced sample: peripheral blood. The receptors come from a woman in her sixties with primary liver carcinoma and hepatitis B virus infection.

For this clonotype: A much larger clonotype is one base distant, so this may be a read error. V gene TRBV5-8 combines with J gene TRBJ1-2; D is possibly TRBD1 (6 bases). The CDR3 has 14 amino acids. Germline V gives CDR1 SGHTS, CDR2 YDEGEE. V lost 3 bases to trimming and J lost 4 bases, with 13 bases between them. CDR3 amino acids: CASSSSGVSYGYTF. In DNA form, the CDR3 reads TGTGCCAGCAGCTCGTCAGGGGTATCCTATGGCTACACCTTC.

A word on this clonotype: The CDR3 does not close with the conserved phenylalanine or tryptophan, likely indicating a read error. The chain combines TRBV6-6 with TRBJ2-1, with TRBD2 identical over 7 bases. The germline V gene encodes CDR1 MNHNY and CDR2 SVGAGI (reference sequence). J gave up 9 bases and V 10 bases, and 12 bases lay outside the gene matches. This CDR3 is 13 amino acids long. CDR3 coding DNA: TGTGCCAACACCCACGAGGGGAGGGGTGAGCAGTTCTCC. It is translated as CANTHEGRGEQFS.

In this sample, this clonotype turned up many times. This sequence joins TRBV12-3 or TRBV12-4 and TRBJ2-5; 7 positions match TRBD2. The V segment lost 2 bases and the J segment 5 bases; nucleotides outside the gene matches: 5. The CDR3 loop spans 14 amino acids. The CDR3 sequence is CASSLYVGGETQYF. The CDR3 DNA follows: TGTGCCAGCAGTTTATATGTGGGGGGGGAGACCCAGTACTTC.

Points on this clonotype: The final CDR3 position lacks the conserved phenylalanine or tryptophan, pointing to a likely read error. The V call is TRBV11-2, the J call TRBJ2-1; 9 bases are shared with TRBD2. The CDR3 totals 14 residues. From germline, CDR1 is SGHAT and CDR2 FQNNGV. With 5 bases clipped from V and 10 bases from J, the junction kept 9 bases outside the gene matches. The CDR3 region has the DNA TGTGCCAGCAGCCGAGGGACTAGCAGAGGCGAGCAGTTCCTC. Amino acids: CASSRGTSRGEQFL.

Details on this clonotype: The junction does not match germline at one end; this may be a read error. The CDR3 loop reads CASSLRLAGNTPNTNTQYF. The DNA for the CDR3 is TGTGCCAGCAGCCTCCGCTTAGCGGGAAATACTCCCAACACAAATACGCAGTATTTT. The chain links TRBV6-6 to TRBJ2-3; the match to TRBD2 covers 8 bases. This CDR3 comprises 19 residues. Germline V gene data show CDR1 as MNHNY and CDR2 as SVGAGI (reference sequence).

In its sample, this clonotype was seen a few times. The genes are TRBV28 and TRBJ1-2, with D maybe TRBD1 (5 bases). Germline V gene lookup returns CDR1 MDHEN and CDR2 SYDVKM. V was shortened by 6 bases and J by 0 bases, with 14 bases between the two germline ends. The CDR3 runs to 15 residues. CDR3 coding DNA: TGTGCCAGCAGCCGGGGGGGTAGAACTAACTATGGCTACACCTTC. It encodes CASSRGGRTNYGYTF.

Of note for this clonotype: A much larger clone lies a single base off, so this may be a read error. The chain is built from TRBV5-4 and TRBJ2-5; D ambiguous. The CDR3 contains 14 residues. Trimming cost V 0 bases and J 5 bases, with 11 bases left between them. Per germline, CDR1 SGHNT and CDR2 YYREEE (reference sequence). The chain's CDR3 is CASSLGRITETQYF. The CDR3 DNA is TGTGCCAGCAGCTTGGGCAGGATTACGGAGACCCAGTACTTC.

Of note for this clonotype: Mismatch with germline at one junction end may stem from a read error. The V call is TRBV29-1, the J call TRBJ2-2, with a possible D match to TRBD2 (5 bases). CDR3 length: 16 amino acids. Germline V gene data show CDR1 as SQVTM and CDR2 as ANQGSEA. The CDR3 spells CSVSGQIARGTGELFF. CDR3 in DNA: TGCAGCGTTTCCGGGCAGATAGCGAGAGGCACCGGGGAGTTGTTTTTT.

Remarks on this clonotype: At one of its ends the junction is not consistent with the germline gene, which may arise from a read error. This sequence joins TRBV11-2 and TRBJ1-5; no clear D. The germline gives CDR1 SGHAT, CDR2 FQNNGV. The CDR3 is 13 amino acids. This chain's CDR3 is CATSTCLNQPQHF. In nucleotides, the CDR3 is TGTGCCACCAGCACCTGTCTCAATCAGCCCCAGCATTTT. The full variable domain, rest sourced from reference TRBV11-2 and TRBJ1-5, is EAGVAQSPRYKIIEKRQSVAFWCNPISGHATLYWYQQILGQGPKLLIQFQNNGVVDDSQLPKDRFSAERLKGVDSTLKIQPAKLEDSAVYLCATSTCLNQPQHFGDGTRLSIL.

This clonotype was observed at least ten times. J is TRBJ1-1 and V is TRBV5-5; D is unclear. The CDR3 consists of 12 residues. Germline values: CDR1 SGHKS, CDR2 YYEKEE (reference sequence). The V end was cut by 4 bases, the J end by 7 bases, with 11 bases between. CDR3 sequence: CASSPGRIEAFF. DNA for the CDR3: TGTGCCAGCAGCCCCGGACGGATTGAAGCTTTCTTT. Using reference TRBV5-5 and TRBJ1-1 for the parts outside the CDR3, the full variable domain is DAGVTQSPTHLIKTRGQQVTLRCSPISGHKSVSWYQQVLGQGPQFIFQYYEKEERGRGNFPDRFSARQFPNYSSELNVNALLLGDSALYLCASSPGRIEAFFGQGTRLTVV.

This clonotype was detected only once. Being one base from a much bigger clone, this may be a read error. In DNA, the CDR3 is TGTGCCAGCAGCTTGGCTCCGAATTCTCCCTATGGCTGCACCTTC. Translated: CASSLAPNSPYGCTF. This chain joins TRBV5-4 and TRBJ1-2, with D unclear. Germline V gives CDR1 SGHNT, CDR2 YYREEE (reference sequence). The CDR3 length is 15 residues.

The J gene is TRBJ2-1, the V gene TRBV24-1; no reliable D call. The V end was cut by 12 bases, the J end by 6 bases, with 11 bases between. CDR1 is KGHDR, CDR2 SFDVKD, per germline. The CDR3 spans 11 residues. CDR3 sequence reads: CARCYVNEQFF. The CDR3 nucleotides read TGTGCCCGATGCTACGTCAATGAGCAGTTCTTC.

This clonotype showed up just a few times. The chain couples TRBV7-9 to TRBJ2-1; 7 bases are shared with TRBD2. The CDR3 spans 12 residues. J was trimmed by 13 bases and V by 4 bases; bases with no gene match: 7. CDR1 and CDR2 (germline): SEHNR, FQNEAQ (reference sequence). Here the CDR3 reads CASSSPLAPQFF. The CDR3 bases are TGTGCCAGCAGCTCACCACTAGCGCCACAGTTCTTC.

As concerns this clonotype: A much larger clone sits a single nucleotide away, making a read error possible. The gene calls are TRBV5-1 and TRBJ2-6; a weak D match, TRBD1 (6 bases). The ends were cut back, 4 bases at V and 0 bases at J, with 14 bases in the middle. The germline CDR1 and CDR2 sequences are SGHRS and YFSETQ. The CDR3 runs 17 residues. The CDR3 coding sequence is TGCGCCAGCAGCCTCGGACAGTTCATCTCTGGGGCCAACGTCCTGACTTTC. It yields the protein CASSLGQFISGANVLTF.

This clonotype showed up many times. The chain links TRBV6-5 to TRBJ1-5; D not certain. CDR1 and CDR2 (germline): MNHEY, SVGAGI. The CDR3 is made up of 14 amino acids. The V gene lost 2 bases and the J gene lost 0 bases, with 5 bases spanning the gap. As DNA, the CDR3 is TGTGCCAGCAGTTACCAGTATAGCAATCAGCCCCAGCATTTT. It yields the protein CASSYQYSNQPQHF.

Remarks on this clonotype: A much larger clone is a single base away; this may be a read error. The CDR3 coding sequence is TGCAGCGTTGAAGATGGGAGGTTGTGTGGCTACACCTTC. The encoded protein is CSVEDGRLCGYTF. V usage is TRBV29-1 and J usage is TRBJ1-2; D uncertain. This CDR3 is built from 13 residues. Germline CDR1 is SQVTM and CDR2 is ANQGSEA. Trimming shortened V by 0 bases and J by 7 bases, and 12 bases separated the two germline ends.

As to this clonotype: Given a much more abundant clone one base away, this may be a read error. The chain uses TRBV6-5 and TRBJ2-3; 8 bases agree with TRBD2. Looked up from germline, CDR1 is MNHEY and CDR2 is SVGAGI. The CDR3 runs 15 residues. CDR3: CAISYAGTSTDTQYF. The CDR3, as DNA: TGTGCCATCAGTTACGCTGGGACTAGTACAGATACGCAGTATTTT.

About this clonotype itself: Possible read error: a much larger clone is one base away. CDR3 loop: CASNLGGDGNNEQFF. The CDR3 nucleotides read TGCGCCAGCAACTTGGGGGGGGACGGCAACAATGAGCAGTTCTTC. The chain employs TRBV5-1 and TRBJ2-1; 7 nucleotides match TRBD2. In germline, CDR1 is SGHRS, CDR2 YFSETQ. This CDR3 has 15 residues.

Regarding this clonotype: It is likely a read error, because the conserved phenylalanine at the end of the CDR3 is missing. The chain employs TRBV11-2 and TRBJ2-3; no reliable D call. The V gene's germline CDR1 is SGHAT and CDR2 FQNNGV. The CDR3 runs 14 residues. This CDR3 reads CASSGRFSTVTQYL. The CDR3 DNA reads as TGTGCCAGCAGCGGCCGCTTTTCCACAGTTACGCAGTATCTT.

CDR3 region: CASSKEGDRGRVNYEQFF. CDR3 bases: TGTGCCAGCAGCAAAGAAGGGGACAGGGGGCGGGTTAATTATGAGCAGTTCTTC. This chain joins TRBV21-1 and TRBJ2-1; the table's D call, TRBD1, has no DNA check behind it. TRBV21-1 represents a pseudogene. The CDR3 totals 18 residues.